This T cell receptor beta chain is from a study of CD8 T cells in ankylosing spondylitis. Study-wide findings and caveats: A motif of under 10 highly homologous TCR beta variants was seen as apparently characteristic of ankylosing spondylitis blood. The authors reported significant enrichment of disease-linked clones in matched ankylosing spondylitis synovial fluid. Clones linked to disease, bearing a CD8+ phenotype, were relatively rare in peripheral blood.

Concerning this clonotype: Its antigen is as yet unknown. This may be a read error, as it is one base from a much larger clone.

Germline V gene sequence: CDR1 SGHVS, CDR2 FNYEAQ. The CDR3 is 17 amino acids. By quantitative 5'-RACE with molecular barcodes, the TCR beta libraries were made. TCRdb passed the 5' RACE reads through MiXCR, listing each CDR3 protein once. Among 200,000 to 300,000 distinct CDR3 sequences listed, 7.5% to 9.5% were seen once. The origin of this receptor is a female donor with ankylosing spondylitis or in good health (not recorded which). Sequencing was done on a sample of blood, either unsorted or a sorted T cell fraction (not recorded which). The V call is TRBV7-6, the J call TRBJ1-5; 7 bases match TRBD1. For the CDR3, the DNA is TGTGCCAGATGCCCGAACCGGGGACAGACTAGCAATCAGCTCCAGCATTTT. Protein product: CARCPNRGQTSNQLQHF.